The sample holds one count of the clone carrying this TCR beta chain. Antigen specificity is unknown. The data belong to a study of shared clonotypes between healthy human individuals. Clones were sequenced by immunoSEQ multiplex PCR, and TCRdb holds only the in-frame ones, with some missing. The sample consists of millions of clones, around nine tenths of them appearing once. V gave up 4 bases and J gave up 0 bases; unmatched junction bases: 14. This CDR3 region has 18 residues. Germline lookup yields CDR1 SGHRS and CDR2 YFSETQ. Broader study findings: Expectations were that clonotype sharing among donors would be affected by sequencing depth.

Healthy HIV-negative adults with no recent acute infections or vaccinations were recruited as donors. The source is a man aged 18 to 29 in good health. The gene calls are TRBV5-1 and TRBJ1-1; TRBD1 aligns across 8 bases. Sample: naive CD4+ T cells sorted from blood. Indicated subset: CD45RA+ positively selected. CDR3 sequence (DNA): TGCGCCAGCAGCGGTTACAGGGGGGAGAATTTGATGAACACTGAAGCTTTCTTT. The encoded protein is CASSGYRGENLMNTEAFF.